This T cell receptor beta chain was documented in a study of T-cell memory formation after mild COVID-19. Study conclusions and caveats: A balance of CD4 and CD8 characterized clones contracting day 15 to 85, whereas later expanders leaned CD4+. Some responding clones appeared in pre-infection memory, suggesting cross-reactive memory joined.

cDNA libraries for TCR alpha and TCR beta, carrying sample barcodes and UMIs, came from 5'RACE with constant-segment primers. TCRdb used MiXCR to reprocess the 5' RACE reads, holding one entry per CDR3 protein. This table holds nearly 250,000 distinct CDR3 sequences, 15% found once. A word on this clonotype: Its antigen is unidentified.

The germline CDR1 and CDR2 sequences are DFQATT and SNEGSKA (reference sequence). The CDR3 covers 14 residues. The J segment lost 8 bases and the V segment lost 5 bases, leaving 4 bases of the junction unmatched. The source of this sequence is an adult woman who had mild COVID-19 (a few samples of this study predate the infection). Cell type and time point are not known. The sample was PBMCs or a T cell subset sorted from them (not recorded which). The chain is built from TRBV20-1 and TRBJ2-2, with 14 positions matching TRBD2. CDR3 sequence (DNA): TGCAGTGCTCTGACTAGCGGGGGGGCTGGGGAGCTGTTTTTT. Encoded protein: CSALTSGGAGELFF.